The next 32 T cell receptor beta chains were all read from a single sample in a study of T cell changes during pregnancy in multiple sclerosis. The method was immunoSEQ multiplex PCR; TCRdb's version includes in-frame clones alone and lacks a portion of them. Of about 110,000 clones listed, around 92% were seen once; the top ten hold just under 0.8%. The input for sequencing was peripheral blood, taken in the third trimester of pregnancy. These TCRs come from a female donor in good health, enrolled as a control in a pregnancy study.

V usage is TRBV7-8 and J usage is TRBJ1-5; a possible D gene is TRBD1 (6 bases). With 0 bases removed from V and 0 bases from J, the gap between germline ends came to 9 bases. Germline CDR1 SGHVS, CDR2 FQNEAQ. The CDR3 runs 16 residues. This CDR3 is CASSLAYRDSNQPQHF. The CDR3 DNA is TGTGCCAGCAGCTTAGCCTACAGGGATAGCAATCAGCCCCAGCATTTT.

The chain links TRBV6-4 to TRBJ1-6, with no clear D. The CDR3 is made up of 13 amino acids. CDR1 MRHNA and CDR2 SNTAGT come from the germline V gene. Trimming cost V 8 bases and J 3 bases, with 8 bases left between them. Here the CDR3 reads CASREVYNSPLHF. The CDR3 bases are TGTGCCAGCCGGGAGGTCTATAATTCACCCCTCCACTTT.

This sequence joins TRBV13 and TRBJ1-1; TRBD1 aligns across 8 bases. J was trimmed by 0 bases and V by 5 bases; bases with no gene match: 8. The CDR3 has 16 amino acids. Germline assignment: CDR1 PRHDT and CDR2 FYEKMQ (reference sequence). The CDR3 DNA reads as TGTGCCAGCAGCCCGCGGACAGGGACGATGAACACTGAAGCTTTCTTT. Amino acids: CASSPRTGTMNTEAFF. The full variable domain, completed using reference TRBV13 and TRBJ1-1, is AAGVIQSPRHLIKEKRETATLKCYPIPRHDTVYWYQQGPGQDPQFLISFYEKMQSDKGSIPDRFSAQQFSDYHSELNMSSLELGDSALYFCASSPRTGTMNTEAFFGQGTRLTVV.

This chain connects TRBV6-6 to TRBJ1-1, with D possibly matching TRBD1 (5 bases). CDR1 and CDR2 (germline): MNHNY, SVGAGI (reference sequence). V lost 8 bases and J 6 bases, leaving 13 bases between the germline ends. The CDR3 consists of 12 residues. CDR3 residues: CASQGGVSEAFF. Written as DNA, the CDR3 is TGTGCCAGCCAGGGCGGTGTTTCTGAAGCTTTCTTT.

This chain links TRBV9 with TRBJ2-7; TRBD1 is a possible D gene (5 bases). The CDR3 spans 14 residues. Germline V gives CDR1 SGDLS, CDR2 YYNGEE. The V end lost 6 bases, the J end lost 1 base, and 14 bases lay between the germline ends. CDR3 sequence: CASNEGVRSYEQYF. The CDR3 DNA follows: TGTGCCAGCAATGAAGGGGTAAGATCCTACGAGCAGTACTTC.

This chain connects TRBV10-3 to TRBJ2-5; TRBD1 agrees at 8 bases. In germline, CDR1 is ENHRY, CDR2 SYGVKD. This CDR3 has 14 residues. With V trimmed by 4 bases and J by 5 bases, 6 bases remained unmatched. The CDR3 spells CAISGGQGAETQYF. CDR3 DNA: TGTGCCATCAGTGGTGGACAGGGCGCGGAGACCCAGTACTTC.

J is TRBJ2-1 and V is TRBV30; D gene unclear. Deletions cut 3 bases from V and 5 bases from J, with 14 bases between. The V gene's germline CDR1 is GTSNPN and CDR2 SVGIG (reference sequence). The CDR3 sequence is 14 residues long. In DNA form, the CDR3 reads TGTGCCTGGAGCGACATAGTTCCTCACAATGAGCAGTTCTTC. As protein: CAWSDIVPHNEQFF.

This CDR3 is CASSLSTGMYEQYF. In DNA, the CDR3 is TGTGCCAGCAGTTTATCGACAGGAATGTACGAGCAGTACTTC. V is TRBV27 and J is TRBJ2-7, with D possibly TRBD1 on 6 matching bases. Germline V gives CDR1 MNHEY, CDR2 SMNVEV (reference sequence). Trimming took off 0 bases at V and 4 bases at J, with 10 bases between the two ends. This CDR3 region has 14 residues.

This chain uses TRBV5-7 with TRBJ2-7; weak D call: TRBD1 (6 bases). TRBV5-7 is recorded as an ORF, its role being uncertain. Trimming removed 4 bases at V and 2 bases at J, with 16 bases between. This CDR3 contains 15 residues. CDR3 loop: CASSRDGQPTYEQYF. CDR3 sequence (DNA): TGTGCCAGCAGCCGGGACGGACAGCCAACCTACGAGCAGTACTTC.

This chain links TRBV19 with TRBJ2-7; 8 nucleotides line up with TRBD1. CDR3 length: 14 residues. Per the germline V gene, CDR1 is LNHDA and CDR2 is SQIVND (reference sequence). Unmatched junction bases numbered 7, after V lost 6 bases and J lost 3 bases. In DNA, the CDR3 is TGTGCCAGTAGCCCGGGACAGGACCACTACGAGCAGTACTTC. It codes for CASSPGQDHYEQYF.

This chain links TRBV30 with TRBJ2-3; TRBD2 matches 10 bases. Germline V lookup: CDR1 GTSNPN, CDR2 SVGIG (reference sequence). After removal of 4 bases from V and 3 bases from J, the junction contained 7 bases not matched to a gene. This CDR3 is built from 15 residues. The CDR3 reads CAWISGGAETDTQYF. In DNA, the CDR3 is TGTGCCTGGATAAGCGGGGGGGCCGAGACAGATACGCAGTATTTT.

CDR3 region: CASSFPQGRDQPQHF. DNA for the CDR3: TGTGCCAGCAGCTTCCCACAGGGAAGGGATCAGCCCCAGCATTTT. This rearrangement joins TRBV5-4 to TRBJ1-5; tentative D call: TRBD1 (6 bases). Looked up from germline, CDR1 is SGHNT and CDR2 is YYREEE (reference sequence). V dropped 2 bases and J dropped 5 bases, with 14 bases sitting between them. The CDR3 has 15 residues.

This clone was found a few times. The V and J genes are TRBV18 and TRBJ1-1; tentatively, D is TRBD1 (5 bases). The V gene's germline CDR1 is KGHSH and CDR2 LQKENI. V was cut by 7 bases and J by 4 bases, with 13 bases left in between. This CDR3 has 13 amino acids. The CDR3 protein is CASYKQEGTEAFF. CDR3 sequence (DNA): TGTGCCAGCTATAAACAGGAGGGCACTGAAGCTTTCTTT.

The rearrangement joins TRBV9 to TRBJ1-2, with no clear D. CDR1 is SGDLS and CDR2 is YYNGEE in the germline V gene. The CDR3 spans 13 residues. The V gene lost 0 bases and the J gene lost 2 bases, with 5 bases spanning the gap. For the CDR3, the DNA is TGTGCCAGCAGCGTAGATGAGAACTATGGCTACACCTTC. This encodes CASSVDENYGYTF.

The J gene is TRBJ1-3, the V gene TRBV10-1; 7 bases map to TRBD1. Germline V CDR1 and CDR2: WNHNN, SYGVQD (reference sequence). J lost 2 bases, V lost 1 base, and 17 bases had no gene match. The length of the CDR3 is 20 residues. The DNA of the CDR3 is TGCGCCAGCAGTGAGTGCCTGTACGACGCCGACAGGGTGGCTGGAAACACCATATATTTT. It yields the protein CASSECLYDADRVAGNTIYF.

The genes are TRBV7-2 and TRBJ1-4; the match to TRBD1 covers 12 bases. Trimming cost V 2 bases and J 10 bases; bases outside gene matches: 5. This CDR3 region has 15 residues. Looked up from germline, CDR1 is SGHTA and CDR2 is FQGNSA. The CDR3 region is CASSLLGQGAGKLFF. The DNA of the CDR3 is TGTGCCAGCAGCTTACTGGGACAGGGGGCTGGAAAACTGTTTTTT. The variable domain in full, with the rest retrieved from reference TRBV7-2 and TRBJ1-4, is GAGVSQSPSNKVTEKGKDVELRCDPISGHTALYWYRQSLGQGLEFLIYFQGNSAPDKSGLPSDRFSAERTGGSVSTLTIQRTQQEDSAVYLCASSLLGQGAGKLFFGSGTQLSVL.

The chain carries TRBV5-6 and TRBJ2-7, with 12 bases lining up with TRBD1. The CDR3 extends over 16 amino acids. Germline V lookup: CDR1 SGHDT, CDR2 YYEEEE. V was pared by 0 bases and J by 10 bases, with 11 bases of the junction left unmatched. The CDR3 sequence is CASSLGISGQGAGQYF. CDR3 in DNA: TGTGCCAGCAGCTTGGGAATTTCGGGACAGGGGGCGGGACAGTACTTC.

This rearrangement joins TRBV4-3 to TRBJ2-3; weak D call: TRBD2 (7 bases). V was trimmed by 0 bases and J by 5 bases, leaving 12 bases between them. The CDR3 is made up of 15 amino acids. Germline CDR1 LGHNA, CDR2 YSLEER. CDR3 amino acids: CASSQDWGGGDTQYF. DNA of the CDR3: TGCGCCAGCAGCCAAGACTGGGGGGGCGGAGATACGCAGTATTTT.

The chain uses TRBV27 and TRBJ2-7, with 7 bases aligning to TRBD1. The V gene end was trimmed by 3 bases and the J gene end by 6 bases; junction bases not matched to a gene: 8. The germline V gene has CDR1 MNHEY and CDR2 SMNVEV (reference sequence). The CDR3 runs to 14 residues. The CDR3: CASSLGQGVGEQYF. The CDR3 DNA is TGTGCCAGCAGTTTGGGGCAGGGGGTTGGCGAGCAGTACTTC.

The chain couples TRBV7-2 to TRBJ2-7; the match to TRBD2 covers 13 bases. The J segment lost 3 bases and the V segment lost 4 bases, leaving 3 bases of the junction unmatched. The CDR3 is made up of 15 amino acids. CDR1 is SGHTA and CDR2 is FQGNSA in the germline V gene. The CDR3 loop is CASSSGLAGSYEQYF. CDR3 in DNA: TGTGCCAGCAGCTCGGGACTAGCGGGGAGCTACGAGCAGTACTTC.

The V and J genes are TRBV6-5 and TRBJ2-7, with TRBD1 matching 9 bases. This CDR3 is 13 amino acids long. With V trimmed by 10 bases and J by 9 bases, 13 bases remained unmatched. The germline V gene encodes CDR1 MNHEY and CDR2 SVGAGI. The CDR3 DNA is TGTGCCACCCAAAGGGGGACAGGGCCCGCGCAGTACTTC. Amino acids: CATQRGTGPAQYF.

The chain combines TRBV23-1 with TRBJ1-2; D uncertain. TRBV23-1 is sorted into the ORF group, with uncertain function. V lost 8 bases to trimming and J lost 7 bases, with 17 bases between them. The CDR3 is 13 residues long. The CDR3 sequence: CASPEGLHSGYTF. As DNA, the CDR3 is TGCGCCAGCCCTGAGGGTCTGCATAGTGGCTACACCTTC.

The chain employs TRBV4-3 and TRBJ2-3; TRBD2 matches 7 bases. Germline V gene data show CDR1 as LGHNA and CDR2 as YSLEER. This CDR3 contains 17 residues. V gave up 1 base and J gave up 0 bases; unmatched junction bases: 7. The CDR3 DNA reads as TGCGCCAGCAGCCAAGGTTATGGCGGGGGAAGCACAGATACGCAGTATTTT. This encodes CASSQGYGGGSTDTQYF.

J is TRBJ2-7 and V is TRBV5-5, with TRBD1 identical over 7 bases. The CDR3 sequence is 13 residues long. Looked up from germline, CDR1 is SGHKS and CDR2 is YYEKEE (reference sequence). Trimming cost V 4 bases and J 4 bases; bases outside gene matches: 5. For the CDR3, the DNA is TGTGCCAGCAGCCCCGGGACAGCATACGAGCAGTACTTC. Translating gives CASSPGTAYEQYF.

V and J are TRBV19 and TRBJ2-2; 7 nucleotides agree with TRBD1. The ends lost 8 bases at V and 2 bases at J; junction bases unmatched: 5. CDR1 and CDR2 (germline): LNHDA, SQIVND (reference sequence). The CDR3 loop spans 14 amino acids. In DNA form, the CDR3 reads TGTGCCAGTCGAACAGGGGATAACACCGGGGAGCTGTTTTTT. Its protein product is CASRTGDNTGELFF. The variable domain in full, with the rest retrieved from reference TRBV19 and TRBJ2-2, is DGGITQSPKYLFRKEGQNVTLSCEQNLNHDAMYWYRQDPGQGLRLIYYSQIVNDFQKGDIAEGYSVSREKKESFPLTVTSAQKNPTAFYLCASRTGDNTGELFFGEGSRLTVL.

The rearrangement joins TRBV6-1 to TRBJ2-3; D is unclear. V shed 6 bases and J shed 0 bases, with 4 bases lying between them. This CDR3 is 12 amino acids long. Germline loops: CDR1 MNHNS, CDR2 SASEGT. The CDR3 sequence is CASRASTDTQYF. The CDR3 region has the DNA TGTGCCAGCAGGGCAAGCACAGATACGCAGTATTTT.

This clone was found a few times. The genes are TRBV7-9 and TRBJ1-1; no clear D. The germline V and J ends were trimmed by 0 bases and 7 bases, with 15 bases remaining between them. The length of the CDR3 is 15 residues. Germline V gene lookup returns CDR1 SEHNR and CDR2 FQNEAQ (reference sequence). CDR3 nucleotides: TGTGCCAGCAGCTTAGCGCGGAGGCAGTCAGATGAAGCTTTCTTT. Translation: CASSLARRQSDEAFF.

This rearrangement joins TRBV9 to TRBJ2-5, with D perhaps TRBD1 (6 bases). Trimming stripped 4 bases from V and 5 bases from J, with 15 bases between. The germline V gene encodes CDR1 SGDLS and CDR2 YYNGEE. CDR3 length equals 14 residues. DNA for the CDR3: TGTGCCAGCAGCCCGACTGGGGGCATGGAGACCCAGTACTTC. Its translation: CASSPTGGMETQYF.

This chain connects TRBV15 to TRBJ2-7; 10 nucleotides align to TRBD1. This CDR3 region has 13 residues. V lost 5 bases and J lost 12; bases outside the gene matches: 10. CDR1 and CDR2 from the germline V gene are LNHNV and YYDKDF (reference sequence). The DNA for the CDR3 is TGTGCCACCAGCTCACGGGACAGGGGCTCTCTGTACTTC. As protein: CATSSRDRGSLYF.

Here the CDR3 DNA reads TGTGCCTGGAGTTACGGAGGCGGCGGCTACACCTTC. It specifies CAWSYGGGGYTF. The rearrangement uses TRBV30 and TRBJ1-2, with D unresolved. V lost 2 bases to trimming and J lost 8 bases, with 12 bases between them. CDR1 and CDR2 from the germline V gene are GTSNPN and SVGIG (reference sequence). The CDR3 loop spans 12 amino acids.

The J gene is TRBJ2-7, the V gene TRBV19, with D perhaps matching TRBD2 (6 bases). Germline V gives CDR1 LNHDA, CDR2 SQIVND (reference sequence). Trimming left V 2 bases short and J 0 bases short, with 17 bases between. This CDR3 has 17 residues. The CDR3 bases are TGTGCCAGTAGTATAATGGGACCCCGGGAGAGCTCCTACGAGCAGTACTTC. This gives the protein CASSIMGPRESSYEQYF.

The chain carries TRBV4-2 and TRBJ1-3; 7 nucleotides agree with TRBD1. J was trimmed by 4 bases and V by 0 bases; bases with no gene match: 12. The CDR3 is 18 amino acids. CDR1 and CDR2 from the germline V gene are LGHNA and YNFKEQ. The CDR3 spells CASSQDPLYRTGGNTIYF. The CDR3 DNA reads TGTGCCAGCAGCCAAGACCCCCTTTATCGGACAGGCGGAAACACCATATATTTT.